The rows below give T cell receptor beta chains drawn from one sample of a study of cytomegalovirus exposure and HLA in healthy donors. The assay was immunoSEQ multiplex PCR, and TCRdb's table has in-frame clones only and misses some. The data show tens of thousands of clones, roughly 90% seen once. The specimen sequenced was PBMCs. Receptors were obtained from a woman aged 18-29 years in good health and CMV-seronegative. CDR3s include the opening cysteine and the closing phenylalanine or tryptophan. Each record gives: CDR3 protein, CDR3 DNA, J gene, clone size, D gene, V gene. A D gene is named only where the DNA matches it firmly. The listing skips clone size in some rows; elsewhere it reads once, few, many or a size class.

CDR3aa: CASSPKTTGTRNTEAFF
CDR3nt: TGTGCCAGCTCACCAAAGACGACAGGAACTAGGAACACTGAAGCTTTCTTT
j_gene: TRBJ1-1
abundance: -
d_gene: -
v_gene: TRBV18

CDR3aa: CAPPEGGFGNSPLHF
CDR3nt: TGCGCCCCCCCGGAAGGGGGATTCGGTAATTCACCCCTCCACTTT
j_gene: TRBJ1-6
abundance: -
d_gene: -
v_gene: TRBV5-1

CDR3aa: CASSLRQPSTDTQYF
CDR3nt: TGTGCCAGCAGCCTACGACAGCCTAGCACAGATACGCAGTATTTT
j_gene: TRBJ2-3
abundance: -
d_gene: -
v_gene: TRBV7-2

CDR3aa: CASSLSPRLEDGYTF
CDR3nt: TGTGCCAGCAGCCTTAGCCCTAGGCTAGAGGATGGCTACACCTTC
j_gene: TRBJ1-2
abundance: few
d_gene: -
v_gene: TRBV11-1

CDR3aa: CASSQPQTSGSSYEQYF
CDR3nt: TGTGCCAGCAGCCAACCCCAGACTAGCGGATCCTCCTACGAGCAGTACTTC
j_gene: TRBJ2-7
abundance: -
d_gene: TRBD2
v_gene: TRBV4-2

CDR3aa: CASSLGAQSGGSNEQFF
CDR3nt: TGTGCCAGCAGCCTAGGAGCTCAGAGCGGGGGGTCCAATGAGCAGTTCTTC
j_gene: TRBJ2-1
abundance: -
d_gene: TRBD2
v_gene: TRBV7-9

CDR3aa: CSVELTQNTEAFF
CDR3nt: TGCAGCGTTGAGCTCACACAGAACACTGAAGCTTTCTTT
j_gene: TRBJ1-1
abundance: -
d_gene: -
v_gene: TRBV29-1

CDR3aa: CASSETFGTSGSYNEQFF
CDR3nt: TGTGCCAGCAGTGAGACCTTCGGGACTAGCGGGTCCTACAATGAGCAGTTCTTC
j_gene: TRBJ2-1
abundance: -
d_gene: TRBD2
v_gene: TRBV2

CDR3aa: CASSLEVNSNSPLHF
CDR3nt: TGTGCCAGCAGCTTAGAAGTGAACTCCAATTCACCCCTCCACTTT
j_gene: TRBJ1-6
abundance: few
d_gene: -
v_gene: TRBV7-2

CDR3aa: CASSYGQGYFPRNSYEQYF
CDR3nt: TGTGCCAGCAGCTATGGACAGGGGTATTTCCCCAGGAACTCCTACGAGCAGTACTTC
j_gene: TRBJ2-7
abundance: -
d_gene: TRBD1
v_gene: TRBV5-4

CDR3aa: CASSRENTGELFF
CDR3nt: TGTGCCAGCAGTAGAGAGAACACCGGGGAGCTGTTTTTT
j_gene: TRBJ2-2
abundance: -
d_gene: -
v_gene: TRBV27

CDR3aa: CAISDQGPFSGNTIYF
CDR3nt: TGTGCCATCAGTGACCAGGGCCCTTTCTCTGGAAACACCATATATTTT
j_gene: TRBJ1-3
abundance: -
d_gene: -
v_gene: TRBV10-3

CDR3aa: CASSRDSYTEAFF
CDR3nt: TGTGCCAGCAGTAGGGACAGTTACACTGAAGCTTTCTTT
j_gene: TRBJ1-1
abundance: -
d_gene: TRBD1
v_gene: TRBV6-5

CDR3aa: CASSYPGQGGNVLTF
CDR3nt: TGTGCCAGCAGTTACCCCGGACAGGGGGGGAACGTCCTGACTTTC
j_gene: TRBJ2-6
abundance: -
d_gene: TRBD1
v_gene: TRBV6-6

CDR3aa: CASSPGQGGRNTIYF
CDR3nt: TGTGCCAGCAGTCCCGGACAGGGGGGGAGAAACACCATATATTTT
j_gene: TRBJ1-3
abundance: -
d_gene: TRBD1
v_gene: TRBV6-5

CDR3aa: CASSAVPKLAGGKETQYF
CDR3nt: TGTGCCAGCAGCGCCGTCCCCAAACTAGCGGGGGGCAAAGAGACCCAGTACTTC
j_gene: TRBJ2-5
abundance: -
d_gene: TRBD2
v_gene: TRBV5-4

CDR3aa: CASAGGLGYEQYF
CDR3nt: TGTGCCAGCGCAGGGGGTTTAGGCTACGAGCAGTACTTC
j_gene: TRBJ2-7
abundance: -
d_gene: TRBD1
v_gene: TRBV6-5

CDR3aa: CAWRGTGVNIQYF
CDR3nt: TGTGCCTGGAGGGGGACAGGGGTTAACATTCAGTACTTC
j_gene: TRBJ2-4
abundance: -
d_gene: TRBD1
v_gene: TRBV30

CDR3aa: CASSPNSGGNYEQYF
CDR3nt: TGCGCCAGCAGCCCGAATTCCGGCGGAAACTACGAGCAGTACTTC
j_gene: TRBJ2-7
abundance: -
d_gene: -
v_gene: TRBV10-2

CDR3aa: CATQDINTDTQYF
CDR3nt: TGCGCCACCCAGGACATTAACACAGATACGCAGTATTTT
j_gene: TRBJ2-3
abundance: -
d_gene: -
v_gene: TRBV5-1

CDR3aa: CAWSGDRGGISNQPQHF
CDR3nt: TGTGCCTGGAGTGGGGACAGGGGTGGGATAAGCAATCAGCCCCAGCATTTT
j_gene: TRBJ1-5
abundance: -
d_gene: TRBD1
v_gene: TRBV30

CDR3aa: CASSLVSGGNYGYTF
CDR3nt: TGCGCCAGCAGCTTGGTTTCAGGGGGCAACTATGGCTACACCTTC
j_gene: TRBJ1-2
abundance: -
d_gene: TRBD1
v_gene: TRBV5-1

CDR3aa: CSVSQLQGEKLFF
CDR3nt: TGCAGCGTTTCCCAATTACAGGGTGAAAAACTGTTTTTT
j_gene: TRBJ1-4
abundance: -
d_gene: -
v_gene: TRBV29-1

CDR3aa: CASRPRQSQAFF
CDR3nt: TGTGCCAGCAGACCCCGACAGTCACAAGCTTTCTTT
j_gene: TRBJ1-1
abundance: -
d_gene: -
v_gene: TRBV6-1

CDR3aa: CASSFGSGQPVSSGF
CDR3nt: TGTGCCAGCAGTTTTGGGTCAGGACAGCCCGTTTCCTCAGGCTTC
j_gene: TRBJ2-7
abundance: -
d_gene: -
v_gene: TRBV28

CDR3aa: CASSFSGGPYNEQFF
CDR3nt: TGTGCCAGCAGCTTCTCGGGGGGCCCCTACAATGAGCAGTTCTTC
j_gene: TRBJ2-1
abundance: -
d_gene: -
v_gene: TRBV5-4

CDR3aa: CASSPGGSYEQYF
CDR3nt: TGTGCCAGCAGCCCCGGGGGTAGCTACGAGCAGTACTTC
j_gene: TRBJ2-7
abundance: few
d_gene: -
v_gene: TRBV7-6

CDR3aa: CASSSPKYGTSGRRDEQYF
CDR3nt: TGTGCCAGCAGTTCCCCGAAATACGGGACTAGCGGGAGGCGGGACGAGCAGTACTTC
j_gene: TRBJ2-7
abundance: -
d_gene: TRBD2
v_gene: TRBV27

CDR3aa: CASSEDRCYEQYF
CDR3nt: TGTGCCAGCAGCGAAGACAGGTGCTACGAGCAGTACTTC
j_gene: TRBJ2-7
abundance: -
d_gene: -
v_gene: TRBV21-1

CDR3aa: CASGRDRGSGNTIYF
CDR3nt: TGTGCCAGCGGCCGGGACAGGGGCTCTGGAAACACCATATATTTT
j_gene: TRBJ1-3
abundance: -
d_gene: TRBD1
v_gene: TRBV6-6

CDR3aa: CAISESTGTGANYGYTF
CDR3nt: TGTGCCATCAGTGAGTCGACCGGGACAGGGGCTAACTATGGCTACACCTTC
j_gene: TRBJ1-2
abundance: -
d_gene: TRBD1
v_gene: TRBV10-3

CDR3aa: CASSYSWTGKVEQYF
CDR3nt: TGTGCCAGCAGTTACTCGTGGACAGGGAAGGTCGAGCAGTACTTC
j_gene: TRBJ2-7
abundance: few
d_gene: TRBD1
v_gene: TRBV6-5

CDR3aa: CASRRGSGEQYF
CDR3nt: TGTGCCAGTAGAAGGGGGAGCGGTGAGCAGTACTTC
j_gene: TRBJ2-7
abundance: -
d_gene: -
v_gene: TRBV19

CDR3aa: CASSPTGVGEQYF
CDR3nt: TGTGCCAGCAGCCCGACAGGGGTTGGCGAGCAGTACTTC
j_gene: TRBJ2-7
abundance: -
d_gene: TRBD1
v_gene: TRBV7-2

CDR3aa: CASSLVGGRGVFSEQFF
CDR3nt: TGTGCCAGCAGCTTAGTGGGGGGGCGGGGCGTCTTCTCTGAGCAGTTCTTC
j_gene: TRBJ2-1
abundance: -
d_gene: -
v_gene: TRBV7-6

CDR3aa: CASSESGGINQPQHF
CDR3nt: TGTGCCAGCAGTGAATCGGGGGGAATCAATCAGCCCCAGCATTTT
j_gene: TRBJ1-5
abundance: -
d_gene: -
v_gene: TRBV2

CDR3aa: CASSSQGQYNEKLFF
CDR3nt: TGTGCCAGCAGCTCGCAGGGCCAATATAATGAAAAACTGTTTTTT
j_gene: TRBJ1-4
abundance: -
d_gene: -
v_gene: TRBV7-9

CDR3aa: CASSLATGLAVAGGELFF
CDR3nt: TGTGCCAGCAGCTTAGCGACGGGACTAGCGGTCGCTGGCGGGGAGCTGTTTTTT
j_gene: TRBJ2-2
abundance: -
d_gene: TRBD2
v_gene: TRBV7-8

CDR3aa: CASRDRGWSGNTIYF
CDR3nt: TGTGCCAGCAGGGACAGGGGTTGGTCGGGAAACACCATATATTTT
j_gene: TRBJ1-3
abundance: -
d_gene: TRBD1
v_gene: TRBV6-1

CDR3aa: CASRGGDSRGDTQYF
CDR3nt: TGTGCCAGCAGGGGAGGGGACTCCCGGGGGGATACGCAGTATTTT
j_gene: TRBJ2-3
abundance: few
d_gene: TRBD2
v_gene: TRBV6-6

CDR3aa: CASSLGLAGAETQYF
CDR3nt: TGTGCCAGCAGTTTGGGGTTAGCGGGAGCAGAGACCCAGTACTTC
j_gene: TRBJ2-5
abundance: once
d_gene: TRBD2
v_gene: TRBV28

CDR3aa: CASSQRERGEQFF
CDR3nt: TGTGCCAGCAGTCAACGGGAGAGGGGTGAGCAGTTCTTC
j_gene: TRBJ2-1
abundance: -
d_gene: -
v_gene: TRBV27

CDR3aa: CASSLDTGMDYEQYF
CDR3nt: TGTGCCAGCAGCTTAGATACAGGGATGGACTACGAGCAGTACTTC
j_gene: TRBJ2-7
abundance: -
d_gene: -
v_gene: TRBV7-2

CDR3aa: CASSLAPGTGINEQFF
CDR3nt: TGTGCCAGCAGCTTAGCCCCTGGGACTGGGATCAATGAGCAGTTCTTC
j_gene: TRBJ2-1
abundance: -
d_gene: -
v_gene: TRBV11-3

CDR3aa: CASSQGLRYNEQFF
CDR3nt: TGTGCCAGCAGCCAGGGGCTTCGATACAATGAGCAGTTCTTC
j_gene: TRBJ2-1
abundance: -
d_gene: -
v_gene: TRBV7-2

CDR3aa: CASSSGHRRNYGYTF
CDR3nt: TGTGCCAGCAGTTCCGGACATCGACGAAACTATGGCTACACCTTC
j_gene: TRBJ1-2
abundance: -
d_gene: -
v_gene: TRBV28

CDR3aa: CAWHVTGVATEAFF
CDR3nt: TGTGCCTGGCACGTTACGGGGGTAGCCACTGAAGCTTTCTTT
j_gene: TRBJ1-1
abundance: once
d_gene: -
v_gene: TRBV30

CDR3aa: CASSYSGLPNTEAFF
CDR3nt: TGTGCCAGCAGTTACTCTGGGCTTCCGAACACTGAAGCTTTCTTT
j_gene: TRBJ1-1
abundance: -
d_gene: -
v_gene: TRBV6-5

CDR3aa: CASSEQGGISQHF
CDR3nt: TGTGCCAGCAGTGAACAGGGGGGTATTTCCCAGCATTTT
j_gene: TRBJ1-5
abundance: -
d_gene: TRBD1
v_gene: TRBV6-4

CDR3aa: CASSWDRVGAMDTQYF
CDR3nt: TGCGCCAGCAGCTGGGACAGGGTTGGGGCGATGGATACGCAGTATTTT
j_gene: TRBJ2-3
abundance: -
d_gene: TRBD1
v_gene: TRBV5-1